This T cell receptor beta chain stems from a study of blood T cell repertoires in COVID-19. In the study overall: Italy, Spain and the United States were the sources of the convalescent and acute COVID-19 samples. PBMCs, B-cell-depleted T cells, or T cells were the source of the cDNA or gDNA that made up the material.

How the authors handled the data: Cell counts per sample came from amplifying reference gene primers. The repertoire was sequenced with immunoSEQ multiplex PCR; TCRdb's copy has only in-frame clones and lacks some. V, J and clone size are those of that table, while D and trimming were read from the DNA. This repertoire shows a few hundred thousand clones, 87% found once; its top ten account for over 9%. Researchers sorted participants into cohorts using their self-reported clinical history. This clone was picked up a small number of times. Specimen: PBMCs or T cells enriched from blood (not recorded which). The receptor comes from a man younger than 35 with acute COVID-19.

The CDR3 here is CASSEENYSGNTIYF. The CDR3 nucleotides read TGTGCCAGCAGTGAAGAAAACTACTCTGGAAACACCATATATTTT. V is TRBV6-1 and J is TRBJ1-3; D remains unclear. Trimming left V 1 base short and J 0 bases short, with 7 bases between. Germline values: CDR1 MNHNS, CDR2 SASEGT. The CDR3 loop spans 15 amino acids.